This TCR beta chain was recovered during a study of cytomegalovirus exposure and HLA in healthy donors. Study-wide points: Reportedly, fewer N-insertions than the approximately 650-donor mean appeared in an Asian-associated ancestry cluster in a later analysis.

The PCR made use of 60 Vbeta and 13 Jbeta primers. Method: immunoSEQ multiplex PCR; TCRdb's copy keeps in-frame clones and lacks some. The sample lists approximately 70,000 clones; roughly 65% were seen once. Concerning this clone itself: Its antigen is undetermined.

What was sequenced was PBMCs. This clonotype was sampled from a male donor in good health and CMV-seropositive.

The CDR3, as DNA: TGCGCCAGCAGCTTAACAGGGCAGAACTATGGCTACACCTTC. Translating it yields CASSLTGQNYGYTF. The chain has TRBV5-1 and TRBJ1-2; weak D call: TRBD1 (6 bases). Germline loops: CDR1 SGHRS, CDR2 YFSETQ. Between the trimmed V and J ends, which lost 2 bases and 2 bases, there was a span of 10 bases. This CDR3 has 14 amino acids.